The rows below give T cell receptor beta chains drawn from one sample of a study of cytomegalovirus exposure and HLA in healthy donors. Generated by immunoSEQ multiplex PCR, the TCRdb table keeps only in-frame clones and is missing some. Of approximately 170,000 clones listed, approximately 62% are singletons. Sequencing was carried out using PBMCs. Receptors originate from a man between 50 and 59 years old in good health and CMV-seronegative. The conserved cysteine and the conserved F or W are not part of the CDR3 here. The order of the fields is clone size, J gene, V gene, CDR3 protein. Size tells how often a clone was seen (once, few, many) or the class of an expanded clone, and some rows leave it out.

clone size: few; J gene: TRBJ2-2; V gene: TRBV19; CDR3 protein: ASSISGLAGDMAGELF
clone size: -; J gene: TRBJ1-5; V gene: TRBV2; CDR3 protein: ASSPGSIPNQPQH
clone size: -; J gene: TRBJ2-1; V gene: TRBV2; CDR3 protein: ASIGGGANERQF
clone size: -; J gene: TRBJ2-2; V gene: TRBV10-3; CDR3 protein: AISEFGGQGDGELF
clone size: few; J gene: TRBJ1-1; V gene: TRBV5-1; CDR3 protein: ASSSGSSRQGYTEAF
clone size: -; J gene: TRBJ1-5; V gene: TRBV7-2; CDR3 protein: ASSLGFDTYQPQH
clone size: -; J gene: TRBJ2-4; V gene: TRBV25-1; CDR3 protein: ASSDTTSGGLAKNIQY
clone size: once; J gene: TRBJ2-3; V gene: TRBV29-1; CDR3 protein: SVVAGAVTDTQY
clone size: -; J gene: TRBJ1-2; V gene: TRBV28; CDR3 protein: ASIPGGAHAYGYT
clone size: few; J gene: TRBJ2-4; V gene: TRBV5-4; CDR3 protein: ASSLILGPSKNIQY
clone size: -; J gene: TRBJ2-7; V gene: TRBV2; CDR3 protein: ASRGDRPSYEQY
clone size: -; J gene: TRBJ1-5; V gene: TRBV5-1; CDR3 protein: ASSLDRGSQPQH
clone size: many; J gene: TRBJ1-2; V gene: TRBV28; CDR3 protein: ASRPGTGYRGYT
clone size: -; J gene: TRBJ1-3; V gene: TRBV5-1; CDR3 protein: ASSLETGTGNTIY
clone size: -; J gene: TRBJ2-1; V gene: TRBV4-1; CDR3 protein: ASSQDGLPSSYNEQF
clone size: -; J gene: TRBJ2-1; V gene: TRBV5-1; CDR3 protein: ASSTGLNPTYNEQF
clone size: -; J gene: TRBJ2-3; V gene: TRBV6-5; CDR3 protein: ASSSTSGVLTQY
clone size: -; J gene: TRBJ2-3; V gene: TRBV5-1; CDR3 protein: ASSLRGSGGTDTQY
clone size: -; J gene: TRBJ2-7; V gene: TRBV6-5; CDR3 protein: ASSYARGTDPYEQY
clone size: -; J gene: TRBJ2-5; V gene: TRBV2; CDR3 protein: ASSPETGALETQY